These 2 T cell receptor beta chains were sequenced from one sample in a study of cytomegalovirus exposure and HLA in healthy donors. PCR involved 60 Vbeta and 13 Jbeta primers. Data came from immunoSEQ multiplex PCR; TCRdb stores just in-frame clones and leaves some out. Reported are approximately 190,000 clones; the ten largest clones contain under 6.5%. The specimen was PBMCs. These receptors all come from a man aged 25 to 45 in good health and CMV-seronegative.

J is TRBJ1-4 and V is TRBV30; 8 bases are shared with TRBD1. V trimming: 5 bases; J trimming: 0 bases; junction bases outside the gene matches: 8. Germline CDR1 GTSNPN, CDR2 SVGIG (reference sequence). The CDR3 totals 16 residues. The CDR3 loop is CAWSGQADPTNEKLFF. Written as DNA, the CDR3 is TGTGCCTGGTCGGGACAGGCGGATCCAACTAATGAAAAACTGTTTTTT.

This rearrangement joins TRBV5-4 to TRBJ2-5; 8 bases map to TRBD2. J was trimmed by 3 bases and V by 4 bases; bases with no gene match: 8. The CDR3 is 15 amino acids. Germline-derived CDR1 and CDR2 are SGHNT and YYREEE (reference sequence). The CDR3 here is CASSTTSGAEETQYF. In DNA, the CDR3 is TGTGCCAGCAGCACAACTAGCGGAGCGGAAGAGACCCAGTACTTC. Looking up the rest from reference TRBV5-4 and TRBJ2-5 gives the full variable domain: ETGVTQSPTHLIKTRGQQVTLRCSSQSGHNTVSWYQQALGQGPQFIFQYYREEENGRGNFPPRFSGLQFPNYSSELNVNALELDDSALYLCASSTTSGAEETQYFGPGTRLLVL.